The 21 T cell receptor beta chains below come from one sample, sequenced in a study of T cell responses to AZD1222 COVID-19 vaccine. The protocol was immunoSEQ multiplex PCR, while the TCRdb copy is restricted to in-frame clones and leaves out a portion. This sample has about 110,000 clones; approximately 87% occur once, and the top ten carry roughly 5.1%. The sequencing used peripheral blood, collected on day 0 of AZD1222 vaccination. Receptors were obtained from an adult in good health.

The genes are TRBV27 and TRBJ2-2; 7 nucleotides align to TRBD2. Losses at the gene ends were 5 bases for V and 6 bases for J; bases not matched to a gene: 18. This CDR3 contains 18 residues. Germline V gene data show CDR1 as MNHEY and CDR2 as SMNVEV (reference sequence). CDR3 coding DNA: TGTGCCAGCAGTCGCAGGCCGGGACTACCCAACGCAGCCGGGGAGCTGTTTTTT. It yields the protein CASSRRPGLPNAAGELFF.

This chain joins TRBV5-1 and TRBJ1-5; TRBD1 matches 7 bases. CDR3 size: 15 residues. Germline V CDR1 and CDR2: SGHRS, YFSETQ. After removal of 0 bases from V and 3 bases from J, the junction contained 3 bases not matched to a gene. CDR3 residues: CASSLEGAVNQPQHF. Here the CDR3 DNA reads TGCGCCAGCAGCTTGGAGGGGGCGGTCAATCAGCCCCAGCATTTT.

This sequence joins TRBV28 and TRBJ1-2; a weak D match, TRBD1 (5 bases). Trimming removed 6 bases at V and 7 bases at J, with 12 bases between. This CDR3 region has 12 residues. CDR1 MDHEN and CDR2 SYDVKM come from the germline V gene. The CDR3 DNA reads as TGTGCCAGCAGGGCTTCCGGGGCTGGCTACACCTTC. Its translation is CASRASGAGYTF.

The V gene is TRBV5-1, the J gene TRBJ1-5; 8 nucleotides match TRBD1. V shed 2 bases and J 9 bases; nucleotides not matched to a gene: 4. CDR3 size: 13 residues. Germline V gene sequence: CDR1 SGHRS, CDR2 YFSETQ. CDR3 region: CASSFGQGRPQHF. CDR3 nucleotide sequence: TGCGCCAGCAGCTTCGGACAGGGTCGGCCCCAGCATTTT.

This chain links TRBV7-9 with TRBJ2-7; weak D call: TRBD1 (6 bases). The V and J ends lost 3 bases and 3 bases respectively, with 9 bases between them. The CDR3 is made up of 13 amino acids. Germline V gene sequence: CDR1 SEHNR, CDR2 FQNEAQ (reference sequence). In DNA form, the CDR3 reads TGTGCCAGCAGCTTTAAGGGGGTCTACGAGCAGTACTTC. Translation: CASSFKGVYEQYF. Full variable domain (rest looked up from reference TRBV7-9 and TRBJ2-7): DTGVSQNPRHKITKRGQNVTFRCDPISEHNRLYWYRQTLGQGPEFLTYFQNEAQLEKSRLLSDRFSAERPKGSFSTLEIQRTEQGDSAMYLCASSFKGVYEQYFGPGTRLTVT.

This clone occurred a few times. This chain links TRBV27 with TRBJ2-1, with no clear D. This CDR3 has 13 amino acids. V shed 0 bases and J shed 4 bases, with 4 bases lying between them. The germline CDR1 and CDR2 sequences are MNHEY and SMNVEV (reference sequence). This chain's CDR3 is CASSLSEYNEQFF. Written as DNA, the CDR3 is TGTGCCAGCAGTTTATCCGAGTACAATGAGCAGTTCTTC.

This chain connects TRBV29-1 to TRBJ1-1; no reliable D call. V was trimmed by 4 bases and J by 3 bases, leaving 12 bases between them. There are 13 residues in the CDR3. Germline-derived CDR1 and CDR2 are SQVTM and ANQGSEA. CDR3 coding DNA: TGCAGCGTTGGAAGGTCAACGGACACTGAAGCTTTCTTT. Its protein is CSVGRSTDTEAFF.

The chain employs TRBV7-3 and TRBJ2-2; 9 nucleotides agree with TRBD1. CDR1 and CDR2 from the germline V gene are SGHTA and FQGTGA. With 6 bases clipped from V and 4 bases from J, the junction kept 3 bases outside the gene matches. The CDR3 is made up of 14 amino acids. CDR3: CASSPTGGTGELFF. The CDR3 bases are TGTGCCAGCAGTCCGACAGGGGGCACCGGGGAGCTGTTTTTT.

This chain joins TRBV12-5 and TRBJ2-7; D remains ambiguous. There are 14 residues in the CDR3. The germline V and J ends were trimmed by 0 bases and 7 bases, with 13 bases remaining between them. CDR1 and CDR2 from the germline V gene are LGHNT and FRNRAP. The CDR3 bases are TGTGCTAGTGGTTTGGTACTTGGGGTTACTGAGCAGTACTTC. As protein: CASGLVLGVTEQYF.

This rearrangement joins TRBV30 to TRBJ1-6; D gene uncertain. The germline V gene encodes CDR1 GTSNPN and CDR2 SVGIG (reference sequence). Trimming pared 4 bases from V and 8 bases from J, leaving 12 bases between. The CDR3 is made up of 13 amino acids. The CDR3 sequence: CAWNPGYYSPLHF. The CDR3 DNA sequence: TGTGCCTGGAATCCCGGTTACTATTCACCCCTCCACTTT.

The genes are TRBV3-1 (or the pseudogene TRBV3-2) and TRBJ2-3; 13 bases fit TRBD2. V trimming: 4 bases; J trimming: 6 bases; junction bases outside the gene matches: 7. The CDR3 totals 16 residues. Germline assignment: CDR1 LGHDT and CDR2 YNNKEL (reference sequence). The CDR3: CASSPLLAGGQDTQYF. The CDR3 nucleotides are TGTGCCAGCAGCCCACTACTAGCGGGAGGGCAGGATACGCAGTATTTT.

This clone was counted a few times. This chain links TRBV9 with TRBJ1-4, with D perhaps matching TRBD1 (5 bases). The germline V gene has CDR1 SGDLS and CDR2 YYNGEE. V was cut by 4 bases and J by 6 bases, with 16 bases left in between. This CDR3 is built from 15 residues. This CDR3 reads CASSPSSGGHEKLFF. CDR3 DNA sequence: TGTGCCAGCAGCCCAAGTTCGGGGGGTCATGAAAAACTGTTTTTT.

The chain has TRBV9 and TRBJ2-7, with TRBD2 as a possible D gene (6 bases). Germline V lookup: CDR1 SGDLS, CDR2 YYNGEE. The V end was cut by 4 bases, the J end by 3 bases, with 14 bases between. This CDR3 has 14 amino acids. For the CDR3, the DNA is TGTGCCAGCAGCTTCGGTCGGGGAGGCTACGAGCAGTACTTC. Translated, it gives CASSFGRGGYEQYF.

The CDR3 bases are TGTGCCAGCAGCTTAGCCCTAGCGGGAGAGTCCTGGGAGCTGTTTTTT. As protein: CASSLALAGESWELFF. The rearrangement uses TRBV7-6 and TRBJ2-2; 10 bases map to TRBD2. The CDR3 loop spans 16 amino acids. Losses at the gene ends were 0 bases for V and 9 bases for J; bases not matched to a gene: 7. Germline assignment: CDR1 SGHVS and CDR2 FNYEAQ.

This sequence joins TRBV19 and TRBJ2-2; the match to TRBD2 covers 11 bases. V lost 6 bases, J lost 6 bases, and 3 bases stayed unmatched. The length of the CDR3 is 14 residues. Germline lookup yields CDR1 LNHDA and CDR2 SQIVND (reference sequence). The CDR3 coding sequence is TGTGCCAGTAGCCTAGCGGGAGGCCCCGGGGAGCTGTTTTTT. It is translated as CASSLAGGPGELFF.

The CDR3 sequence is CASSLGGNYEQYF. The DNA for the CDR3 is TGTGCCAGCAGTTTGGGTGGGAACTACGAGCAGTACTTC. This chain connects TRBV12-3 or TRBV12-4 to TRBJ2-7; D ambiguous. This CDR3 has 13 amino acids. With 3 bases removed from V and 3 bases from J, the gap between germline ends came to 9 bases.

V gene TRBV2 combines with J gene TRBJ2-2; D call uncertain. V gave up 2 bases and J gave up 7 bases, with 11 bases separating them. Germline loops: CDR1 SNHLY, CDR2 FYNNEI. This CDR3 contains 14 residues. The CDR3 spells CASSELGFGGELFF. The CDR3, as DNA: TGTGCCAGCAGTGAACTAGGTTTTGGCGGGGAGCTGTTTTTT.

The chain uses TRBV14 and TRBJ1-3, with D possibly TRBD1 on 6 matching bases. This CDR3 region has 15 residues. The V end was cut by 2 bases, the J end by 4 bases, with 12 bases between. The germline V gene has CDR1 SGHDN and CDR2 FVKESK. The CDR3 DNA is TGTGCCAGCAGCCAACTAACAGGGAGAGGAAACACCATATATTTT. Translation: CASSQLTGRGNTIYF.

The chain recombines TRBV2 with TRBJ2-1, with TRBD2 matching 13 bases. J gave up 3 bases and V 6 bases, and 5 bases lay outside the gene matches. The CDR3 runs 16 residues. Germline V gene lookup returns CDR1 SNHLY and CDR2 FYNNEI. The CDR3 is CASRGLAGEHYNEQFF. In DNA form, the CDR3 reads TGTGCCAGCAGAGGACTAGCGGGAGAACACTACAATGAGCAGTTCTTC.

The chain has TRBV11-2 and TRBJ2-1; the D gene is possibly TRBD1 (5 bases). V gave up 0 bases and J gave up 2 bases, with 14 bases separating them. The CDR3 consists of 17 residues. Germline assignment: CDR1 SGHAT and CDR2 FQNNGV. The CDR3 is CASSLDQTQGAYNEQFF. CDR3 coding DNA: TGTGCCAGCAGCTTAGATCAGACCCAGGGCGCCTACAATGAGCAGTTCTTC. Supplemented by reference TRBV11-2 and TRBJ2-1, the full variable domain reads EAGVAQSPRYKIIEKRQSVAFWCNPISGHATLYWYQQILGQGPKLLIQFQNNGVVDDSQLPKDRFSAERLKGVDSTLKIQPAKLEDSAVYLCASSLDQTQGAYNEQFFGPGTRLTVL.

This sequence joins TRBV7-9 and TRBJ1-1, with D unclear. The germline V gene has CDR1 SEHNR and CDR2 FQNEAQ (reference sequence). The V end was cut by 6 bases, the J end by 4 bases, with 9 bases between. The CDR3 spans 12 residues. CDR3 in amino acids: CASRRAVTEAFF. CDR3 DNA sequence: TGTGCCAGCAGGAGGGCCGTCACTGAAGCTTTCTTT. Drawing the rest from reference TRBV7-9 and TRBJ1-1, the complete variable domain is DTGVSQNPRHKITKRGQNVTFRCDPISEHNRLYWYRQTLGQGPEFLTYFQNEAQLEKSRLLSDRFSAERPKGSFSTLEIQRTEQGDSAMYLCASRRAVTEAFFGQGTRLTVV.